This entry concerns a single T cell receptor (beta chain). Antigen: not known. The sample is drawn from a study of blood T cells in healthy people across ages. Study-wide findings and caveats: Both higher diversity and more naive CD4+ cells marked long-lived donors when set against aged donors.

Together with a sample-barcoded 5' primer, a J-beta primer mix was included in a second PCR lasting roughly 6 to 12 cycles. Using its own MiXCR run on the 5' RACE reads, TCRdb lists one record per CDR3 protein. The sample carries about 640,000 distinct CDR3 sequences, 58% recorded once. Each of the donors had about 9.9 milliliters of peripheral blood drawn into EDTA-treated Vacutainer tubes. Per sample, no less than 5 micrograms of total RNA were extracted. Trimming cost V 7 bases and J 0 bases, with 13 bases left between them. There are 14 residues in the CDR3. Looked up from germline, CDR1 is SNHLY and CDR2 is FYNNEI.

The specimen sequenced was blood. The chain is built from TRBV2 and TRBJ2-7; D may be TRBD2 (5 bases). The source of this sequence is a man aged 60-69 years in good health. CDR3 residues: CASTQLVNSYEQYF. CDR3 nucleotides: TGTGCCAGCACCCAACTAGTTAACTCCTACGAGCAGTACTTC.